The source of this TCR beta chain is a study of identical twins. TCRdb called the 5' RACE reads again in MiXCR, with one record for every CDR3 protein. Among around 570,000 distinct CDR3 sequences listed, around a tenth were seen once. This clonotype has only a few counts. CDR1 is DFQATT and CDR2 is SNEGSKA in the germline V gene (reference sequence). CDR3 length: 17 amino acids. V was cut by 0 bases and J by 1 base, with 16 bases left in between. Separately, the same data were catalogued under a study of yellow fever vaccine responses in identical twins. That paper notes: A vaccine T cell response that seemed partly convergent and partly personalized was reported in twins.

What was sequenced was PBMCs. J is TRBJ2-1 and V is TRBV20-1, with no clear D. This TCR came from a woman aged 18 to 35 in good health. For the CDR3, the DNA is TGCAGTGCTAGAGATTTTCGTTCAAGTGTATCCTACAATGAGCAGTTCTTC. Translation: CSARDFRSSVSYNEQFF.